A selection of T cell receptor beta chains follows, all from one sample in a study of blood T cells in healthy people across ages. In TCRdb, the 5' RACE reads were re-called with MiXCR into one record per CDR3 protein. The sample consists of about a million distinct CDR3 sequences, around 48% of them appearing once. Sample: blood. The origin of the receptors is a man aged 30 to 39 in good health. Each CDR3 is given with its conserved first and last residue. A D gene is named only where the DNA matches it firmly. Clone sizes are given selectively: once, few, many, or a class where the clone is expanded.

>TRBV24-1|-|-|TRBJ1-2
CATSDFEGLSGYTF
TGTGCCACCAGTGATTTTGAAGGGTTGAGCGGCTACACCTTC
>TRBV2|-|-|TRBJ1-5
CASRGRLNQPQHF
TGTGCCAGCAGGGGACGGCTCAATCAGCCCCAGCATTTT
>TRBV5-6|-|-|TRBJ1-4
CASSLRGPRIVGEKLFF
TGTGCCAGCAGCTTGCGGGGCCCTCGAATTGTTGGTGAAAAACTGTTTTTT
>TRBV3-1|-|TRBD1|TRBJ2-5
CASSPGQEGQQYF
TGTGCCAGCAGCCCAGGACAGGAAGGGCAGCAGTACTTC
>TRBV7-9|-|-|TRBJ1-1
CASSMGWAAFF
TGTGCCAGCAGTATGGGGTGGGCGGCTTTCTTT
>TRBV5-1|-|TRBD1|TRBJ2-1
CASSLGQGGGEQFF
TGCGCCAGCAGCTTGGGACAGGGGGGGGGTGAGCAGTTCTTC
>TRBV7-2|-|-|TRBJ2-1
CASSPDTPNEQFF
TGTGCCAGCAGCCCCGATACCCCCAATGAGCAGTTCTTC
>TRBV5-1|-|-|TRBJ2-2
CASSSQPPPGELFF
TGCGCCAGCAGCTCTCAGCCCCCCCCCGGGGAGCTGTTTTTT
>TRBV12-3/TRBV12-4|few|-|TRBJ2-7
CASSYGVREQYF
TGTGCCAGCAGTTACGGGGTTCGAGAGCAGTACTTC
>TRBV30|-|-|TRBJ2-7
CAWSPDSSYEQYF
TGTGCCTGGAGTCCCGACAGTTCCTACGAGCAGTACTTC
>TRBV2|-|-|TRBJ2-1
CATSTARTPYNEQFF
TGTGCCACCAGCACGGCTCGGACCCCCTACAATGAGCAGTTCTTC
>TRBV20-1|-|TRBD2|TRBJ2-7
CSARKGTSVQSYEQYF
TGCAGTGCTAGAAAAGGTACTAGCGTACAGTCCTACGAGCAGTACTTC
>TRBV20-1|few|TRBD2|TRBJ2-1
CSANPGTSGINEQFF
TGCAGTGCTAACCCAGGGACTAGCGGGATCAATGAGCAGTTCTTC
>TRBV4-1|few|-|TRBJ2-7
CASSQEGGNLRDEQYF
TGCGCCAGCAGCCAAGAAGGGGGTAACCTAAGGGACGAGCAGTACTTC
>TRBV3-1|-|-|TRBJ2-1
CASSQDRSSLSYNEQFF
TGTGCCAGCAGTCAAGATCGAAGTAGCTTGTCCTACAATGAGCAGTTCTTC
>TRBV6-2/TRBV6-3|-|TRBD2|TRBJ2-3
CASSLDGGAKADTQYF
TGTGCCAGCAGCCTTGACGGGGGGGCCAAGGCAGATACGCAGTATTTT
>TRBV7-9|-|-|TRBJ2-1
CASRKRGEQFF
TGTGCCAGCAGGAAGAGGGGAGAGCAGTTCTTC
>TRBV27|few|-|TRBJ2-7
CASSAWAYEQYF
TGTGCCAGCAGTGCTTGGGCCTACGAGCAGTACTTC
>TRBV3-1|-|TRBD1|TRBJ1-2
CASSHEDRDYGHTF
TGCGCCAGCAGCCACGAGGACAGGGACTATGGCCACACCTTC
>TRBV4-2|many|-|TRBJ2-3
CASSQDNYHTDTQYF
TGTGCCAGCAGCCAAGATAACTACCACACAGATACGCAGTATTTT
>TRBV2|few|-|TRBJ1-4
CASRAERTNEKLFF
TGTGCCAGCAGGGCGGAGAGAACTAATGAAAAACTGTTTTTT
>TRBV27|-|TRBD1|TRBJ1-3
CASSLGTDSGNTIYF
TGTGCCAGCAGTCTAGGGACAGACTCTGGAAACACCATATATTTT
>TRBV15|-|-|TRBJ1-1
CATSRDRLMNTEAFF
TGTGCCACCAGCAGGGACAGACTCATGAACACTGAAGCTTTCTTT
>TRBV20-1|-|-|TRBJ2-7
CSGAVEGYEQYF
TGCAGTGGGGCAGTCGAGGGCTACGAGCAGTACTTC
>TRBV3-1|few|-|TRBJ1-4
CASSLLGGSNEKLFF
TGTGCCAGCAGCCTTTTGGGGGGATCTAATGAAAAACTGTTTTTT
>TRBV6-6|-|-|TRBJ2-1
CASRIDNERYNEQFF
TGTGCCAGCAGAATCGACAACGAAAGATACAATGAGCAGTTCTTC
>TRBV12-3/TRBV12-4|-|-|TRBJ2-1
CASSFWTEDNEQFF
TGTGCCAGCAGTTTTTGGACAGAGGACAATGAGCAGTTCTTC
>TRBV29-1|once|-|TRBJ2-5
CSVEIQNNEQYF
TGCAGCGTTGAAATACAGAACAATGAGCAGTACTTC
>TRBV4-1|-|TRBD2|TRBJ2-7
CASSLSGTSLDEQYF
TGCGCCAGCAGCCTATCCGGGACTAGTCTCGACGAGCAGTACTTC
>TRBV5-1|-|TRBD1|TRBJ1-2
CASTGQGSYGYTF
TGCGCCAGTACCGGACAGGGGAGCTATGGCTACACCTTC
>TRBV29-1|many|TRBD2|TRBJ2-5
CSVEEGLAWETQYF
TGCAGCGTTGAAGAGGGACTAGCGTGGGAGACCCAGTACTTC
>TRBV6-2/TRBV6-3|-|-|TRBJ1-1
CASSASQVGFSLDTEAFF
TGTGCCAGCAGTGCGAGCCAAGTAGGTTTTTCGCTGGACACTGAAGCTTTCTTT
>TRBV28|once|-|TRBJ1-1
CASSLSARRNTEAFF
TGTGCCAGCAGTTTGTCGGCACGTAGGAACACTGAAGCTTTCTTT
>TRBV5-8|-|TRBD1|TRBJ1-2
CASSSGTEPYGYTF
TGTGCCAGCAGCTCCGGGACAGAACCCTATGGCTACACCTTC
>TRBV28|-|-|TRBJ1-4
CASSSGPINEKLFF
TGTGCCAGCAGTTCCGGACCGATTAATGAAAAACTGTTTTTT
>TRBV6-1|few|-|TRBJ1-2
CASSELGDYGYTF
TGTGCCAGCAGTGAACTGGGAGACTATGGCTACACCTTC
>TRBV5-1|-|-|TRBJ1-5
CASSLSEFNQPQHF
TGCGCCAGCAGCTTGTCAGAATTCAATCAGCCCCAGCATTTT
>TRBV12-3/TRBV12-4|few|TRBD2|TRBJ2-1
CASSFPPTSGDTYNEQFF
TGTGCCAGCAGTTTTCCCCCGACTAGCGGGGATACCTACAATGAGCAGTTCTTC
>TRBV30|-|-|TRBJ1-2
CAWSVVNYGYTF
TGTGCCTGGAGTGTTGTTAACTATGGCTACACCTTC
>TRBV2|few|-|TRBJ1-2
CASRPETANYGYTF
TGTGCCAGCAGACCCGAGACAGCTAACTATGGCTACACCTTC
>TRBV7-9|few|-|TRBJ2-7
CASSPQTLSEQYF
TGTGCCAGCAGCCCCCAGACTCTCTCCGAGCAGTACTTC
>TRBV7-9|few|-|TRBJ2-1
CASSLLADGPLINEQFF
TGTGCCAGCAGCTTATTAGCCGATGGGCCCCTCATCAATGAGCAGTTCTTC
>TRBV6-5|-|-|TRBJ1-1
CASSYLGRGFGWTEAFF
TGTGCCAGCAGTTACCTCGGCAGGGGTTTCGGGTGGACTGAAGCTTTCTTT
>TRBV7-2|few|TRBD1|TRBJ2-4
CASSMGQTKNIQYF
TGTGCCAGCAGTATGGGACAGACCAAAAACATTCAGTACTTC
>TRBV3-1|many|-|TRBJ1-1
CASSQDLGGNRNTEAFF
TGTGCCAGCAGCCAAGATTTGGGGGGGAACCGGAACACTGAAGCTTTCTTT
>TRBV10-3|-|TRBD1|TRBJ1-4
CAISGTGTGNEKLFF
TGTGCCATCAGTGGAACCGGGACAGGGAATGAAAAACTGTTTTTT
>TRBV9|-|TRBD1|TRBJ2-2
CASSTGQITGELFF
TGTGCCAGCAGCACGGGACAGATCACCGGGGAGCTGTTTTTT
>TRBV7-6|-|TRBD2|TRBJ2-1
CASSLRSGVASYNEQFF
TGTGCCAGCAGCTTACGGAGCGGGGTGGCCTCCTACAATGAGCAGTTCTTC
>TRBV27|-|-|TRBJ2-3
CASSLWTAGDTQYF
TGTGCCAGCAGTTTATGGACAGCGGGAGATACGCAGTATTTT